This T cell receptor (beta chain) derives from a study of identical twins. Study-wide findings and caveats: Out-of-frame beta sequences exhibited a weaker degree of excess twin sharing. Twin sharing of out-of-frame TCR alpha was underestimated by models in monozygotic pairs.

Worth noting for this clonotype: Its cognate antigen is unknown.

From germline, CDR1 is SEHNR and CDR2 FQNEAQ (reference sequence). The CDR3 runs to 11 residues. V was pared by 3 bases and J by 5 bases, with 4 bases between. Template switching added a universal primer site; cDNA carried unique molecular identifiers. TCRdb re-derived calls from the 5' RACE reads in MiXCR, one entry per CDR3 protein. The table includes about 720,000 distinct CDR3 sequences, 8.6% detected once. This same sample was also part of a study on yellow fever vaccine responses in identical twins.

This sequence was found in a woman under 30 in good health. The chain links TRBV7-9 to TRBJ2-5; D gene uncertain. Material for sequencing was PBMCs. The CDR3 loop reads CASSFMETQYF. DNA of the CDR3: TGTGCCAGCAGCTTTATGGAGACCCAGTACTTC. Supplemented by reference TRBV7-9 and TRBJ2-5, the full variable domain reads DTGVSQNPRHKITKRGQNVTFRCDPISEHNRLYWYRQTLGQGPEFLTYFQNEAQLEKSRLLSDRFSAERPKGSFSTLEIQRTEQGDSAMYLCASSFMETQYFGPGTRLLVL.